These 32 T cell receptor beta chains share one sample of origin, sequenced in a study of identical twins. TCRdb ran MiXCR on the 5' RACE reads and lists one entry per CDR3 protein. The sample contains nearly 650,000 distinct CDR3 sequences, less than 9% of which appear only once. This sample also belongs to another study, concerning yellow fever vaccine responses in identical twins.

The sample comprised PBMCs. The source is a woman in her late teens or twenties in good health.

The chain links TRBV5-5 to TRBJ1-6; tentatively, D is TRBD1 (6 bases). V gave up 3 bases and J gave up 8 bases, with 12 bases separating them. CDR1 SGHKS and CDR2 YYEKEE come from the germline V gene (reference sequence). The CDR3 totals 14 residues. The CDR3, as DNA: TGTGCCAGCAGCTCGGACAGTGGGGATTCACCCCTCCACTTT. Its protein is CASSSDSGDSPLHF.

V and J are TRBV20-1 and TRBJ2-2; D might be TRBD1 (7 bases). Germline CDR1 DFQATT, CDR2 SNEGSKA (reference sequence). CDR3 length: 17 amino acids. V was cut by 4 bases and J by 5 bases, with 23 bases left in between. The CDR3 loop is CSATNAGGRPGTGELFF. CDR3 sequence (DNA): TGCAGTGCTACCAACGCAGGGGGGCGCCCGGGGACCGGGGAGCTGTTTTTT.

This clonotype was counted a few times. This chain joins TRBV24-1 and TRBJ2-7; no firm D call. CDR3 length equals 13 residues. The germline V and J ends were trimmed by 4 bases and 4 bases, with 10 bases remaining between them. The germline gives CDR1 KGHDR, CDR2 SFDVKD. The CDR3 is CATSEADGYEQYF. The CDR3, as DNA: TGTGCCACCAGTGAAGCAGATGGTTACGAGCAGTACTTC.

In this sample, this clonotype turned up many times. The rearrangement links TRBV5-1 to TRBJ2-5; a possible D gene is TRBD1 (5 bases). Trimming took 3 bases from V and 0 from J, leaving 9 bases between them. Per germline, CDR1 SGHRS and CDR2 YFSETQ. The CDR3 is 14 amino acids. CDR3 residues: CASSSRTNQETQYF. The CDR3 coding sequence is TGCGCCAGCAGCTCCCGGACAAACCAAGAGACCCAGTACTTC.

About this clonotype itself: Just one base apart from a much larger clone, this may be a read error. This chain uses TRBV12-3 or TRBV12-4 with TRBJ1-1, with D uncertain. This CDR3 contains 13 residues. Trimming took 8 bases from V and 5 from J, leaving 15 bases between them. The CDR3 is CASLQAPGTEAFF. CDR3 sequence (DNA): TGTGCCAGCCTCCAAGCACCGGGGACTGAAGCTTTCTTT.

A remark on this clonotype: One base away lies a much larger clone, so this may be a sequencing read error. The chain joins TRBV20-1 to TRBJ2-2; 7 nucleotides align to TRBD2. Germline V gives CDR1 DFQATT, CDR2 SNEGSKA (reference sequence). This CDR3 has 15 residues. Here the CDR3 reads CCARASLADTGELFF. The CDR3 nucleotides read TGCTGTGCTAGAGCCTCGCTAGCGGACACCGGGGAGCTGTTTTTT.

The V call is TRBV10-3, the J call TRBJ2-1; 9 bases fit TRBD2. V was clipped by 6 bases and J by 5 bases; unmatched bases: 5. The CDR3 loop spans 14 amino acids. Germline lookup yields CDR1 ENHRY and CDR2 SYGVKD. The CDR3 reads CAISAGGLDNEQFF. CDR3 nucleotide sequence: TGTGCCATCAGCGCGGGGGGGCTCGACAATGAGCAGTTCTTC.

The chain has TRBV25-1 and TRBJ2-7; tentative D call: TRBD1 (6 bases). Germline CDR1 and CDR2: MGHDK and SYGVNS. The V gene lost 6 bases and the J gene lost 0 bases, with 9 bases spanning the gap. There are 13 residues in the CDR3. The CDR3 DNA reads as TGTGCCAGCAGCACAGGGCTCTCCTACGAGCAGTACGTC. Amino acids: CASSTGLSYEQYV.

The chain is built from TRBV11-2 and TRBJ2-7; 8 nucleotides align to TRBD1. The ends lost 1 base at V and 2 bases at J; junction bases unmatched: 13. Per germline, CDR1 SGHAT and CDR2 FQNNGV. This CDR3 has 18 amino acids. CDR3 nucleotide sequence: TGTGCCAGCAGCTTAGGGACAGGGACATCCTTTCCCCCCTACGAGCAGTACGTC. The encoded protein is CASSLGTGTSFPPYEQYV.

In this sample, this clonotype turned up a few times. This chain connects TRBV20-1 to TRBJ2-3; 11 bases fit TRBD2. Germline V gene lookup returns CDR1 DFQATT and CDR2 SNEGSKA (reference sequence). This CDR3 spans 19 amino acids. V trimming: 3 bases; J trimming: 0 bases; junction bases outside the gene matches: 14. CDR3 loop: CSASRPRISGRGSTDTQYF. The CDR3 bases are TGCAGTGCTAGTCGGCCCAGGATTAGCGGGAGGGGAAGCACAGATACGCAGTATTTT.

A few counts support this clonotype. The CDR3 is CASSLEGMQETQYF. For the CDR3, the DNA is TGCGCCAGCAGCTTGGAGGGGATGCAAGAGACCCAGTACTTC. The J gene is TRBJ2-5, the V gene TRBV5-1; possible D gene TRBD1, 5 bases. Germline V gene sequence: CDR1 SGHRS, CDR2 YFSETQ. The germline V and J ends were trimmed by 0 bases and 2 bases, with 8 bases remaining between them. The CDR3 consists of 14 residues.

The chain is built from TRBV12-3 or TRBV12-4 and TRBJ1-2; TRBD1 is a possible D gene (6 bases). The CDR3 sequence is 14 residues long. Trimming removed 6 bases from V and 4 bases from J, with 15 bases in between. For the CDR3, the DNA is TGTGCCAGCAGCCCAACAGGGACCTCCTATGGCTACACCTTC. Its translation is CASSPTGTSYGYTF.

DNA of the CDR3: TGCAGTGCTAGAGATCCCAGGGGGCTTTTTGGGGATCAGCCCCAGCATTTT. Protein product: CSARDPRGLFGDQPQHF. The chain combines TRBV20-1 with TRBJ1-5; 8 bases map to TRBD1. Germline-derived CDR1 and CDR2 are DFQATT and SNEGSKA (reference sequence). The CDR3 is 17 residues long. V gave up 0 bases and J gave up 5 bases; unmatched junction bases: 12.

Ten or more counts support this clonotype. V and J are TRBV6-5 and TRBJ2-1, with 7 positions matching TRBD2. Trimming removed 10 bases from V and 1 base from J; junction bases left unmatched: 13. In germline, CDR1 is MNHEY, CDR2 SVGAGI. The CDR3 spans 16 residues. In DNA, the CDR3 is TGTGCCACCATTAGAGCGGGGAGGGAGTCCTACAATGAGCAGTTCTTC. Protein product: CATIRAGRESYNEQFF.

The chain recombines TRBV6-1 with TRBJ1-2, with D perhaps TRBD1 (5 bases). The CDR3 length is 15 residues. Trimming pared 6 bases from V and 4 bases from J, leaving 18 bases between. Looked up from germline, CDR1 is MNHNS and CDR2 is SASEGT. Here the CDR3 reads CASSFGTRPSYGYTF. The CDR3 DNA reads TGTGCCAGCAGCTTCGGGACCCGTCCAAGCTATGGCTACACCTTC.

This chain links TRBV5-5 with TRBJ1-4, with unresolved D. Germline assignment: CDR1 SGHKS and CDR2 YYEKEE (reference sequence). This CDR3 contains 12 residues. V was clipped by 2 bases and J by 4 bases, with 3 bases between them. The CDR3 reads CASSFINEKLFF. CDR3 in DNA: TGTGCCAGCAGCTTCATTAATGAAAAACTGTTTTTT.

This clonotype was seen more than once but under ten times. The V and J genes are TRBV4-1 and TRBJ2-1; 8 bases map to TRBD2. The V gene's germline CDR1 is MGHRA and CDR2 YSYEKL. CDR3 length equals 15 residues. V dropped 2 bases and J dropped 4; count of bases not matched to a gene: 4. The CDR3 sequence: CASSQSSGGYNEQFF. The CDR3 DNA is TGCGCCAGCAGCCAAAGCAGCGGGGGTTACAATGAGCAGTTCTTC.

This clonotype was detected a few times. The rearrangement joins TRBV28 to TRBJ2-5, with 7 positions matching TRBD2. With V trimmed by 6 bases and J by 1 base, 8 bases remained unmatched. CDR1 and CDR2 (germline): MDHEN, SYDVKM. There are 15 residues in the CDR3. In nucleotides, the CDR3 is TGTGCCAGCAGGTCCCACGGGGGGTTCCAAGAGACCCAGTACTTC. This encodes CASRSHGGFQETQYF.

The chain has TRBV7-2 and TRBJ1-6; 8 bases are a match to TRBD1. The CDR3 is 16 residues long. The germline V gene encodes CDR1 SGHTA and CDR2 FQGNSA. V lost 1 base, J lost 7 bases, and 6 bases stayed unmatched. Written as DNA, the CDR3 is TGTGCCAGCAGCTTAGACAGGGGGGTAAAAAATTCACCCCTCCACTTT. Translation: CASSLDRGVKNSPLHF.

Ten or more counts support this clonotype. The V gene is TRBV12-3 or TRBV12-4, the J gene TRBJ2-2; D is perhaps TRBD1 (6 bases). The CDR3 covers 15 residues. The V gene lost 6 bases and the J gene lost 1 base, with 12 bases spanning the gap. The CDR3 bases are TGTGCCAGCAGCAAGGACAGACTGAACACCGGGGAGCTGTTTTTT. Translating it yields CASSKDRLNTGELFF.

This clonotype was picked up many times. The rearrangement uses TRBV7-9 and TRBJ1-1; 9 bases are a match to TRBD1. Germline-derived CDR1 and CDR2 are SEHNR and FQNEAQ (reference sequence). Germline trimming cut 3 bases from V and 3 bases from J; bases unmatched to any gene: 8. CDR3 length: 16 amino acids. In DNA, the CDR3 is TGTGCCAGCAGCTTGGATGGGACAGGGACGGACACTGAAGCTTTCTTT. This encodes CASSLDGTGTDTEAFF. Together with reference TRBV7-9 and TRBJ1-1, the CDR3 gives the full variable domain: DTGVSQNPRHKITKRGQNVTFRCDPISEHNRLYWYRQTLGQGPEFLTYFQNEAQLEKSRLLSDRFSAERPKGSFSTLEIQRTEQGDSAMYLCASSLDGTGTDTEAFFGQGTRLTVV.

Only a few counts were recorded for this clonotype. This chain uses TRBV18 with TRBJ1-1; 7 nucleotides line up with TRBD1. Germline assignment: CDR1 KGHSH and CDR2 LQKENI. V was clipped by 6 bases and J by 0 bases; unmatched bases: 10. The length of the CDR3 is 16 residues. CDR3 amino acids: CASSSDRVGMNTEAFF. The CDR3, as DNA: TGTGCCAGCTCGTCAGACAGGGTGGGGATGAACACTGAAGCTTTCTTT.

This clonotype was observed at least ten times. The rearrangement links TRBV20-1 to TRBJ2-7; 9 bases match TRBD1. Germline CDR1 reads DFQATT; CDR2 reads SNEGSKA (reference sequence). The CDR3 loop spans 13 amino acids. V dropped 4 bases and J dropped 9; count of bases not matched to a gene: 10. The CDR3 DNA is TGCAGTGCTACCGGGACAGGGAACAGGGGGCAGTACTTC. It translates to CSATGTGNRGQYF.

The chain links TRBV20-1 to TRBJ2-1; D might be TRBD1 (5 bases). Germline assignment: CDR1 DFQATT and CDR2 SNEGSKA (reference sequence). This CDR3 is 13 amino acids long. Deletions cut 0 bases from V and 12 bases from J, with 15 bases between. In nucleotides, the CDR3 is TGCAGTGCTAGAGAAACCAGGGTAGATGTGCAGTTCTTC. It is translated as CSARETRVDVQFF.

Only a few counts were recorded for this clonotype. This chain uses TRBV29-1 with TRBJ2-3; 16 bases agree with TRBD2. The CDR3 sequence is 17 residues long. Germline loops: CDR1 SQVTM, CDR2 ANQGSEA. V lost 6 bases to trimming and J lost 1 base; unmatched junction nucleotides: 7. CDR3 nucleotide sequence: TGCAGCGTCCTAGGGACTAGCGGGGGGGCCGGCACAGATACGCAGTATTTT. As protein: CSVLGTSGGAGTDTQYF.

This clonotype was counted only a few times. The chain couples TRBV3-1 to TRBJ2-2, with 13 bases that match TRBD2. V dropped 1 base and J dropped 1; count of bases not matched to a gene: 9. Germline values: CDR1 LGHDT, CDR2 YNNKEL (reference sequence). CDR3 length: 20 residues. The CDR3 sequence: CASSQARGLAGLRNTGELFF. The DNA of the CDR3 is TGTGCCAGCAGCCAAGCTAGGGGACTAGCGGGGCTAAGGAACACCGGGGAGCTGTTTTTT.

This clonotype turned up a few times. Written as DNA, the CDR3 is TGTGCCAACCCCCGACTAGCAGAGACCTACGAGCAGTACGTC. It encodes CANPRLAETYEQYV. This chain connects TRBV3-1 to TRBJ2-7; 7 bases map to TRBD2. With V trimmed by 10 bases and J by 2 bases, 11 bases remained unmatched. Germline CDR1 reads LGHDT; CDR2 reads YNNKEL (reference sequence). CDR3 size: 14 residues.

V and J are TRBV7-9 and TRBJ2-1; 13 positions agree with TRBD2. The length of the CDR3 is 17 residues. In germline, CDR1 is SEHNR, CDR2 FQNEAQ (reference sequence). With V trimmed by 5 bases and J by 8 bases, 12 bases remained unmatched. The CDR3: CASSPNRRTSGRYEQFF. CDR3 DNA: TGTGCCAGCAGCCCCAACAGAAGGACTAGCGGGAGATATGAGCAGTTCTTC.

This clonotype was seen ten or more times. V is TRBV25-1 and J is TRBJ2-1; 8 bases are shared with TRBD1. This CDR3 has 16 residues. J lost 3 bases, V lost 1 base, and 5 bases had no gene match. The germline V gene encodes CDR1 MGHDK and CDR2 SYGVNS. In DNA form, the CDR3 reads TGTGCCAGCAGTGAATCTCGGACAGGGTTCTACAATGAGCAGTTCTTC. This sequence encodes CASSESRTGFYNEQFF.

This clonotype was counted at least ten times. V usage is TRBV12-3 or TRBV12-4 and J usage is TRBJ2-2, with 7 bases that match TRBD2. V dropped 5 bases and J dropped 3; count of bases not matched to a gene: 6. The CDR3 consists of 15 residues. Here the CDR3 DNA reads TGTGCCAGCAGTGTGAGCGGGATAGACACCGGGGAGCTGTTTTTT. Translated, it gives CASSVSGIDTGELFF.

This clonotype was counted many times. The chain recombines TRBV27 with TRBJ1-1, with D perhaps TRBD1 (5 bases). V was clipped by 0 bases and J by 0 bases, with 8 bases between them. Germline V lookup: CDR1 MNHEY, CDR2 SMNVEV (reference sequence). The CDR3 sequence is 15 residues long. CDR3: CASSLSRGMNTEAFF. The CDR3 bases are TGTGCCAGCAGTTTATCCCGGGGGATGAACACTGAAGCTTTCTTT.

This clonotype was found a few times. The J gene is TRBJ2-1, the V gene TRBV11-3, with a weak D call TRBD2 (6 bases). Germline lookup yields CDR1 SGHNT and CDR2 YENEEA. This CDR3 is built from 17 residues. V lost 0 bases and J 5 bases, leaving 17 bases between the germline ends. CDR3 loop: CASSLEVFSGRHNEQFF. The DNA of the CDR3 is TGTGCCAGCAGCTTAGAGGTCTTCAGCGGGCGCCACAATGAGCAGTTCTTC.